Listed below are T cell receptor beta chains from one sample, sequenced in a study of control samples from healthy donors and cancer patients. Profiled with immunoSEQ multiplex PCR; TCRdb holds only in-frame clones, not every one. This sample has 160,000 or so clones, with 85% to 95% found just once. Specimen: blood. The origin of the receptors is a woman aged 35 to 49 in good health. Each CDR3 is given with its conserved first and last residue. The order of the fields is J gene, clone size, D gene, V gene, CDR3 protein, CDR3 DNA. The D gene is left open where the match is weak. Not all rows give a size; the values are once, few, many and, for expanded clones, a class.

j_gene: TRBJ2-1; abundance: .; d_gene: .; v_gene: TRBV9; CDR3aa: CASSDIPTGTYNEQFF; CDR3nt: TGTGCCAGCAGCGACATCCCCACGGGAACCTACAATGAGCAGTTCTTC
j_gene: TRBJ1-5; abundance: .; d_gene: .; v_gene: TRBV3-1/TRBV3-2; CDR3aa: CASSQDGGSNQPQHF; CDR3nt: TGTGCCAGCAGCCAAGACGGCGGAAGCAATCAGCCCCAGCATTTT
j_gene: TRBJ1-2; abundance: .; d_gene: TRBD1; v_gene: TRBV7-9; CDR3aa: CASSSSLRDRAGYTF; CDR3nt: TGTGCCAGCAGCTCCTCTCTCCGGGACAGGGCTGGCTACACCTTC
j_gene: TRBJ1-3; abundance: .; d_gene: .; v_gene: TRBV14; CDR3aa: CASSTAGYGNTIYF; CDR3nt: TGTGCCAGCAGCACCGCAGGGTACGGAAACACCATATATTTT
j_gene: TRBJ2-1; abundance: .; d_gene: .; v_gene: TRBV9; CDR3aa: CASSGSGEPYNEQFF; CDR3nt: TGTGCCAGCAGCGGTAGCGGTGAACCCTACAATGAGCAGTTCTTC
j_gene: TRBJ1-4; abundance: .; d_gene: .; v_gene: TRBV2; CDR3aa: CASRTEPWRGLVPKLFF; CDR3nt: TGTGCCAGCAGAACTGAACCCTGGCGGGGGTTGGTCCCAAAACTGTTTTTT
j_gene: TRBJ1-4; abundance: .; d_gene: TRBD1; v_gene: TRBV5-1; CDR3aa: CASSHIQGTNEKLFF; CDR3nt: TGCGCCAGCAGCCACATACAGGGGACTAATGAAAAACTGTTTTTT
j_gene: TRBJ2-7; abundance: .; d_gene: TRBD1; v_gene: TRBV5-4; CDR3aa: CASSHRDRAGSEQYF; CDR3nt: TGTGCCAGCAGCCACCGGGACAGGGCGGGTAGCGAGCAGTACTTC
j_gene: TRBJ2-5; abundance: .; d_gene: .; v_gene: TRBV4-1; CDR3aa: CASSQGRRGETQYF; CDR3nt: TGCGCCAGCAGCCAAGGACGGAGGGGAGAGACCCAGTACTTC
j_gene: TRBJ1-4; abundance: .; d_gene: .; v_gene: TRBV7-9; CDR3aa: CASSPLTEKLFF; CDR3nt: TGTGCCAGCAGTCCCCTAACTGAAAAACTGTTTTTT
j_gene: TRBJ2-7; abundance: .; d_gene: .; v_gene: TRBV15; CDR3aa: CATSSGTGSYEQYF; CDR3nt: TGTGCCACCAGCAGTGGGACTGGATCCTACGAGCAGTACTTC
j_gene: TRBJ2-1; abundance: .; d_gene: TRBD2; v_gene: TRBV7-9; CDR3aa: CASSSRRAGGYNEQFF; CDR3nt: TGTGCCAGCAGCTCTCGTCGAGCGGGAGGCTACAATGAGCAGTTCTTC
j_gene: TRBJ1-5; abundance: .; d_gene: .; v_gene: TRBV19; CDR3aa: CASSIQVGSSNQPQHF; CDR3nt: TGTGCCAGTAGTATTCAAGTCGGAAGTAGCAATCAGCCCCAGCATTTT
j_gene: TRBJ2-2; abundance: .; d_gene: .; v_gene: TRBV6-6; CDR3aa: CASSYGPRMNTGELFF; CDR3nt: TGTGCCAGCAGTTACGGTCCCCGCATGAACACCGGGGAGCTGTTTTTT
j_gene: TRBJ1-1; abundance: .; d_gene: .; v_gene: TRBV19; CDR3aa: CASSIGNLNTEAFF; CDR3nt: TGTGCCAGTAGTATAGGGAACTTGAACACTGAAGCTTTCTTT
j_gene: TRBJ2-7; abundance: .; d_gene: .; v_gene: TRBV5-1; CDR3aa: CASSLVGHSYEQYF; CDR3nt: TGCGCCAGCAGCTTGGTCGGTCACTCCTACGAGCAGTACTTC
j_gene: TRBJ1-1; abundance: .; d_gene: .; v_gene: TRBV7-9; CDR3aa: CASSLTTGNTEAFF; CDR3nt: TGTGCCAGCAGCTTAACGACAGGGAACACTGAAGCTTTCTTT
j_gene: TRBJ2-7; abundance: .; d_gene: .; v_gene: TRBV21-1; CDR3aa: CASSKERGRVYEQYF; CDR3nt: TGTGCCAGCAGCAAAGAGAGGGGAAGGGTCTACGAGCAGTACTTC
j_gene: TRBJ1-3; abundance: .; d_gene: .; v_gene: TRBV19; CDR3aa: CASIPRDSGNTIYF; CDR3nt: TGTGCCAGTATACCCCGGGACTCTGGAAACACCATATATTTT
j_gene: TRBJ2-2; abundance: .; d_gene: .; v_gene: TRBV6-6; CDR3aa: CASSYSSREGGELFF; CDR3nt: TGTGCCAGCAGTTACTCGAGCAGGGAAGGCGGGGAGCTGTTTTTT
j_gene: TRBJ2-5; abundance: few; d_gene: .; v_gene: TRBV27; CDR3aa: CASSPWREETQYF; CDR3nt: TGTGCCAGCAGTCCCTGGAGGGAGGAGACCCAGTACTTC
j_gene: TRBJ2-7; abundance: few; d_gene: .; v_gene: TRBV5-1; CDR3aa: CASSLARGAYEQYF; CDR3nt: TGCGCCAGCAGCTTGGCCAGGGGAGCCTACGAGCAGTACTTC
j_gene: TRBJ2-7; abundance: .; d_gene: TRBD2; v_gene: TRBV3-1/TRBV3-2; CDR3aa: CASSQAAGDYEQYF; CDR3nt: TGTGCCAGCAGCCAAGCGGCGGGGGACTACGAGCAGTACTTC
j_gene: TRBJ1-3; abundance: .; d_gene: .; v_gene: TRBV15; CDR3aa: CATSTTTNPSGNTIYF; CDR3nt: TGTGCCACCAGCACCACAACCAATCCCTCTGGAAACACCATATATTTT
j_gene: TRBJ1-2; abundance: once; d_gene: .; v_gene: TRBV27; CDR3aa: CASSFQLNGYTF; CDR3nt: TGTGCCAGCAGTTTCCAGCTGAACGGCTACACCTTC
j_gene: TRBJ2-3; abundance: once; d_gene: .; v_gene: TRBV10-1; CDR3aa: CASSDRAGSTDTQYF; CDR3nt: TGCGCCAGCAGTGACAGGGCGGGAAGCACAGATACGCAGTATTTT
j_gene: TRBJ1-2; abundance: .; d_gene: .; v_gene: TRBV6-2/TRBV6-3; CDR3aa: CASSNGRGTLNYGYTF; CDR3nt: TGTGCCAGCAGTAACGGCCGCGGGACACTGAACTATGGCTACACCTTC
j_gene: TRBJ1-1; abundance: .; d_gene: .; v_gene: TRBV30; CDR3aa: CAWSPDGNTEAFF; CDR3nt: TGTGCCTGGAGTCCGGATGGGAACACTGAAGCTTTCTTT
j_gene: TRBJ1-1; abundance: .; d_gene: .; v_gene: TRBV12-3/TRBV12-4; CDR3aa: CASKYRRWTEAFF; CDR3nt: TGTGCCAGCAAATATCGGCGATGGACTGAAGCTTTCTTT
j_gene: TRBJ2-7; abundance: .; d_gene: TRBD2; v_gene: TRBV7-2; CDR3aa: CASSLSSGSKYEQYF; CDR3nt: TGTGCCAGCAGCTTGTCTAGCGGGAGTAAGTACGAGCAGTACTTC
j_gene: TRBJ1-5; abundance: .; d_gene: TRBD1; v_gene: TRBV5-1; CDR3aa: CASSLGQGGQPQHF; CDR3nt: TGCGCCAGCAGCTTGGGGCAGGGGGGTCAGCCCCAGCATTTT
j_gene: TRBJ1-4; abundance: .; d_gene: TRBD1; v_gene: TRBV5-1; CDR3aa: CASSMGQGATNEKLFF; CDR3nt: TGCGCCAGCAGCATGGGACAGGGGGCAACTAATGAAAAACTGTTTTTT
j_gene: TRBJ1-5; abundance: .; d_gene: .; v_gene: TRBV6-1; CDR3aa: CASSEARGNNQPQHF; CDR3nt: TGTGCCAGCAGTGAAGCAAGGGGGAATAATCAGCCCCAGCATTTT
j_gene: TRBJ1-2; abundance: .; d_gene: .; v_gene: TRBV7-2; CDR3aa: CASSFGPQNYGYTF; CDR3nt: TGTGCCAGCAGCTTTGGACCCCAGAACTATGGCTACACCTTC
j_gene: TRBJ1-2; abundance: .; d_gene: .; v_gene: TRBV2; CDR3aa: CASFGPNGYTF; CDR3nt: TGTGCCAGCTTCGGGCCGAATGGCTACACCTTC
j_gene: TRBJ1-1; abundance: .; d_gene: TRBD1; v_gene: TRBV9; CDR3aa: CASSVRTGLNTEAFF; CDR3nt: TGTGCCAGCAGCGTCAGGACAGGACTGAACACTGAAGCTTTCTTT
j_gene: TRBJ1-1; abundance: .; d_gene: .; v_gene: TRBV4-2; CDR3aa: CASSPNMNTEAFF; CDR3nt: TGTGCCAGCAGCCCGAATATGAACACTGAAGCTTTCTTT
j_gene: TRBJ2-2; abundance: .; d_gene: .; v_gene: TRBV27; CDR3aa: CASSFASTGELFF; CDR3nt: TGTGCCAGCAGTTTCGCGAGCACCGGGGAGCTGTTTTTT
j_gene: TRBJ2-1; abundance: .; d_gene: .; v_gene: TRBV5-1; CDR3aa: CASSLVSIQGYNEQFF; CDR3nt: TGCGCCAGCAGCTTGGTGTCTATCCAGGGGTACAATGAGCAGTTCTTC
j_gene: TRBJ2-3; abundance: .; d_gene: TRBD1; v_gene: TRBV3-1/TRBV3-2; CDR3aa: CASSRDPGGDTQYF; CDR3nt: TGTGCCAGCAGCCGTGATCCAGGGGGAGATACGCAGTATTTT
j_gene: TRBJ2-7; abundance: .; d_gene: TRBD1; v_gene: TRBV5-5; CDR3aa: CASSPGTGDSYEQYF; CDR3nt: TGTGCCAGCAGCCCCGGGACAGGAGACTCCTACGAGCAGTACTTC
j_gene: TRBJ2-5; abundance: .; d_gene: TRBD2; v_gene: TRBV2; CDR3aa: CASGGLAGPEETQYF; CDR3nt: TGTGCCAGCGGTGGACTAGCGGGACCTGAGGAGACCCAGTACTTC
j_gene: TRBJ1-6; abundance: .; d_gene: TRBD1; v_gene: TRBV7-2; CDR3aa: CASSPGQGLNSPLHF; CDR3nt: TGTGCCAGCAGCCCGGGACAGGGGCTCAATTCACCCCTCCACTTT
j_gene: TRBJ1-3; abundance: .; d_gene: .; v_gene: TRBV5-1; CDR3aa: CASGTTGNTIYF; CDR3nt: TGCGCCAGCGGGACAACTGGAAACACCATATATTTT
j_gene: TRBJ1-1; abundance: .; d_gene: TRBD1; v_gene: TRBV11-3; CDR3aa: CASSTGTDNTEAFF; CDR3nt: TGTGCCAGCAGCACCGGGACAGATAACACTGAAGCTTTCTTT
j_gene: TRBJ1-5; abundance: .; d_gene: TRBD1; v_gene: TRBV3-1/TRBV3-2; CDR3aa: CASSGGQWQPQHF; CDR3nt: TGTGCCAGCAGCGGGGGACAGTGGCAGCCCCAGCATTTT
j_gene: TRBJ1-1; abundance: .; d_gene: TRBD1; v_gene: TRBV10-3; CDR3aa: CAISESGTVSPAFF; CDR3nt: TGTGCCATCAGTGAGTCAGGGACAGTGTCTCCAGCTTTCTTT
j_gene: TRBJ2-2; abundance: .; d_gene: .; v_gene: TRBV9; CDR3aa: CASSVEPLYSGELFF; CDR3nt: TGTGCCAGCAGCGTAGAGCCCCTGTACTCCGGGGAGCTGTTTTTT
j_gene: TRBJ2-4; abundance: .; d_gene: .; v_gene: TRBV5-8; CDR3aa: CASSWALSRGNIQYF; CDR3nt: TGTGCCAGCAGTTGGGCCCTAAGTAGAGGGAACATTCAGTACTTC
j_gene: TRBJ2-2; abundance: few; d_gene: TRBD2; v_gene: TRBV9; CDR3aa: CASSVAASGGAWTGELFF; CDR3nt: TGTGCCAGCAGCGTAGCGGCTAGCGGGGGGGCATGGACCGGGGAGCTGTTTTTT
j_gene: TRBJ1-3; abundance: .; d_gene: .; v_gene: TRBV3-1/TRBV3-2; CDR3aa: CASSPSSGNTIYF; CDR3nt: TGTGCCAGCAGCCCGAGCTCTGGAAACACCATATATTTT
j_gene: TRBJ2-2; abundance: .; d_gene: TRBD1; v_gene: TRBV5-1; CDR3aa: CASSPQRQGTGELFF; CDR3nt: TGCGCCAGCAGCCCCCAGAGACAGGGGACCGGGGAGCTGTTTTTT
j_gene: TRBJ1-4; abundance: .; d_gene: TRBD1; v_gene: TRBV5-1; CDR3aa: CASSEGTGGGNEKLFF; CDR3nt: TGCGCCAGCAGCGAAGGGACAGGGGGCGGTAATGAAAAACTGTTTTTT
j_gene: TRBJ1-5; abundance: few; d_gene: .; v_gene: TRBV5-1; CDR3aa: CASTVVPGQPQHF; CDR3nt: TGCGCCAGCACCGTCGTCCCCGGTCAGCCCCAGCATTTT